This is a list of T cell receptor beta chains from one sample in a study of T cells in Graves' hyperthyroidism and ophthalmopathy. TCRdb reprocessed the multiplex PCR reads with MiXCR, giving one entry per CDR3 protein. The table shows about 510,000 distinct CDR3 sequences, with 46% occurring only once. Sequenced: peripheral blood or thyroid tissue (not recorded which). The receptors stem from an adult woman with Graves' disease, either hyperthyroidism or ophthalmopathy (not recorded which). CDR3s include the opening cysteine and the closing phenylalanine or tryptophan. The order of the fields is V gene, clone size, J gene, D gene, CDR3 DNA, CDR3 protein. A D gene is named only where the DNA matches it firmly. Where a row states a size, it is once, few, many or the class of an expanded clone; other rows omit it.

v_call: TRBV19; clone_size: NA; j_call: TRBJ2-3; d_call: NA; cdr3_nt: TGTGCCAGTAGTCCGGCGTCCGGGGGCAGGAACACAGATACGCAGTATTTT; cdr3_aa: CASSPASGGRNTDTQYF
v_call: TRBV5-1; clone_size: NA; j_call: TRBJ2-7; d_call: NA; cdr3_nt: TGCGCCAGCAGCTCAAAGCCCATTGCCAGTGGCTACGAGCAGTACTTC; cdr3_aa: CASSSKPIASGYEQYF
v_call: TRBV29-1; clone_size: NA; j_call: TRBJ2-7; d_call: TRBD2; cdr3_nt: TGCAGCGTTGCTAGGGGAGGGAATGAGCAGTACTTC; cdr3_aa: CSVARGGNEQYF
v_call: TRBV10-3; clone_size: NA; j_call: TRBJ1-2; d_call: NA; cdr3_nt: TGTGCCATCACTCAGGGCCGGTACACCTTC; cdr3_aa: CAITQGRYTF
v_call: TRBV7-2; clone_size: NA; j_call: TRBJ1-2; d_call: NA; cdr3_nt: TGTGCCAGCAGCTTATTCAGGGGTTCGGATGGCTACACCTTC; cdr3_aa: CASSLFRGSDGYTF
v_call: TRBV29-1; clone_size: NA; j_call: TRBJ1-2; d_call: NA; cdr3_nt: TGCAGCGTTTGGGGAGAGGGTGGCTACACCTTC; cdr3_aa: CSVWGEGGYTF
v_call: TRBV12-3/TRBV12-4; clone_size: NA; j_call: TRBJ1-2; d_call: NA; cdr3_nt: TGTGCCAGCAGCTCGGACGGCTATGGCTACACCTTC; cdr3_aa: CASSSDGYGYTF
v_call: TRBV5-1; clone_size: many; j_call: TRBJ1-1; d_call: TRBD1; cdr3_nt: TGCGCCAGCAGCTCGGACAGGGTAATGAACACTGAAGCTTTCTTT; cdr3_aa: CASSSDRVMNTEAFF
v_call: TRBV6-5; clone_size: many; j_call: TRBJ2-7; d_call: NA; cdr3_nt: TGTGCCAGCAGACGGAGGGACTTCGAGCAGTACTTC; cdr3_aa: CASRRRDFEQYF
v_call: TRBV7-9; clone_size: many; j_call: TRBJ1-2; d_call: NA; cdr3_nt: TGTGCCAGCAGCCACCCTGGGGCGGCAGGGACTTATGGCTACACCTTC; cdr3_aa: CASSHPGAAGTYGYTF